These 3 T cell receptor beta chains originate from one sample sequenced in a study of cytomegalovirus exposure and HLA in healthy donors. The PCR contained 60 Vbeta and 13 Jbeta primers. The method was immunoSEQ multiplex PCR; TCRdb's version includes in-frame clones alone and lacks a portion of them. Counted here are roughly 110,000 clones, 70% to 80% occurring once; the ten biggest clones make up 3.6%. The specimen sequenced was PBMCs. The receptor set was obtained from a man between 60 and 75 years old in good health and CMV-seronegative.

The chain employs TRBV11-1 and TRBJ1-1, with D possibly matching TRBD1 (5 bases). The germline V gene has CDR1 SGHAT and CDR2 FQDESV (reference sequence). The germline V and J ends were trimmed by 2 bases and 6 bases, with 10 bases remaining between them. This CDR3 region has 13 residues. The CDR3 nucleotides are TGTGCCAGCAGCTTATCGGGGGGGGCTGAAGCTTTCTTT. Residues: CASSLSGGAEAFF. Filled out from reference TRBV11-1 and TRBJ1-1, the complete variable domain reads EAEVAQSPRYKITEKSQAVAFWCDPISGHATLYWYRQILGQGPELLVQFQDESVVDDSQLPKDRFSAERLKGVDSTLKIQPAELGDSAMYLCASSLSGGAEAFFGQGTRLTVV.

The rearrangement uses TRBV28 and TRBJ1-6; no clear D gene. Germline V gene lookup returns CDR1 MDHEN and CDR2 SYDVKM. The CDR3 length is 14 residues. Deletions cut 8 bases from V and 5 bases from J, with 13 bases between. The CDR3 DNA sequence: TGTGCCAGCCTGCGGGGTATACATAATTCACCCCTCCACTTT. Residues: CASLRGIHNSPLHF.

In its sample, this clone was seen once. The chain recombines TRBV7-2 with TRBJ1-4; maybe TRBD1 (5 bases). From germline, CDR1 is SGHTA and CDR2 FQGNSA. The V gene lost 0 bases and the J gene lost 7 bases, with 9 bases spanning the gap. The CDR3 has 14 amino acids. CDR3 region: CASSLAGAGEKLFF. The DNA of the CDR3 is TGTGCCAGCAGCTTAGCAGGGGCTGGTGAAAAACTGTTTTTT.